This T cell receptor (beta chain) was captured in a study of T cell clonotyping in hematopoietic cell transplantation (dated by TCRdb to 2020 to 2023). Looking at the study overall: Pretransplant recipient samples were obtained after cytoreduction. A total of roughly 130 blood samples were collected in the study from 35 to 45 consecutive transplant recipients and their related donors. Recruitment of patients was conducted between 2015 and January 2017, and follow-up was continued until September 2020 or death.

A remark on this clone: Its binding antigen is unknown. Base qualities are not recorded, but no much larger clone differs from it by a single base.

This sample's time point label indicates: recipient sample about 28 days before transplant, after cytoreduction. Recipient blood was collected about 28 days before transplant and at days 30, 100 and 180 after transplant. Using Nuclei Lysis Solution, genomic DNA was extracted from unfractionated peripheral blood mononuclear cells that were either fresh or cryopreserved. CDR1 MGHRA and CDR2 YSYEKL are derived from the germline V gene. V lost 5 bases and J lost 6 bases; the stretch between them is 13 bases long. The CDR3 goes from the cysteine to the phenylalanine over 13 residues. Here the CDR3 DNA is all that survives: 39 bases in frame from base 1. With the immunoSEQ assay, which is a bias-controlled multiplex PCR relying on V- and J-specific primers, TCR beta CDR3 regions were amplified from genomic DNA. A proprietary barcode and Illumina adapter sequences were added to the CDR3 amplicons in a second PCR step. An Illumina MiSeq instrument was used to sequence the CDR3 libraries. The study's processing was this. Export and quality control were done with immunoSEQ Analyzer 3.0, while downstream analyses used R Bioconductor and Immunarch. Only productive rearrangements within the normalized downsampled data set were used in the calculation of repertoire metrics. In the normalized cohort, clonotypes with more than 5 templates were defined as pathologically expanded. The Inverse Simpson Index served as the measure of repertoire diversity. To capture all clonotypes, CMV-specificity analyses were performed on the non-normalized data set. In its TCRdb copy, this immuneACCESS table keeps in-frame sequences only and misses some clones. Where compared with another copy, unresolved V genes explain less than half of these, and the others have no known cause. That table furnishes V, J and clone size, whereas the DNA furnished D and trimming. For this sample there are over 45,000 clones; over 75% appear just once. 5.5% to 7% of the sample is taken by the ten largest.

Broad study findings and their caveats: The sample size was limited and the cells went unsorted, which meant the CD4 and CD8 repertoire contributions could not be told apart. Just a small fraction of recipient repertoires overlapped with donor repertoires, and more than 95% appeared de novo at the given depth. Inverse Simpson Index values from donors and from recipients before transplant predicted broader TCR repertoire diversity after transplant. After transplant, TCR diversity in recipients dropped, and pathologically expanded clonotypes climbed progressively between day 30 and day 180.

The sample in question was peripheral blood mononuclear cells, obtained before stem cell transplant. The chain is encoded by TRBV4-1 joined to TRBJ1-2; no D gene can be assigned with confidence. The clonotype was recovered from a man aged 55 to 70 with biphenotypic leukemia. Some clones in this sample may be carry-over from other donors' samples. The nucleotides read TGCGCCAGCAGCGGTTCGGGTTTGGATGGCTACACCTTC. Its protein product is CASSGSGLDGYTF.